The 7 T cell receptor beta chains in this list originate from one sample, sequenced in a study of blood T cell repertoires in COVID-19 (dated by TCRdb to the early 2020s). Library preparation employed the immunoSEQ multiplex PCR assay. TCRdb limited this immuneACCESS table to in-frame rearrangements with V and J called. A share of clones is missing; checked studies link under half to unresolved V genes, and the rest is unexplained. The sample table contains some 140,000 clones; only one count was recorded for 83% of them. The biggest ten clones account for around 10% of the sample. What was sequenced was peripheral blood. These receptors were obtained from an older woman with COVID-19, enrolled during active disease.

The J gene is TRBJ1-4, the V gene TRBV7-9; 9 nucleotides agree with TRBD1. The V gene's germline CDR1 is SEHNR and CDR2 FQNEAQ (reference sequence). J gave up 8 bases and V 1 base, and 5 bases lay outside the gene matches. The CDR3 is 15 residues long. CDR3 in DNA: TGTGCCAGCAGCTTAGGCAGGGGGACAGGGGAAAAACTGTTTTTT. Translated, it gives CASSLGRGTGEKLFF.

The genes are TRBV6-5 and TRBJ2-1; 9 nucleotides match TRBD1. This CDR3 has 14 amino acids. V lost 10 bases, J lost 1 base, and 5 bases stayed unmatched. The V gene's germline CDR1 is MNHEY and CDR2 SVGAGI. The CDR3 nucleotides are TGTGCCATCTCGGGACAGGGTTCCTACAATGAGCAGTTCTTC. Protein product: CAISGQGSYNEQFF.

V usage is TRBV9 and J usage is TRBJ1-4; no definite D call. The CDR3 totals 16 residues. V was shortened by 0 bases and J by 4 bases, with 13 bases between the two germline ends. Germline V gives CDR1 SGDLS, CDR2 YYNGEE. CDR3: CASSVAGAGINEKLFF. For the CDR3, the DNA is TGTGCCAGCAGCGTAGCAGGCGCGGGGATTAATGAAAAACTGTTTTTT.

The chain couples TRBV5-1 to TRBJ1-3; TRBD1 agrees at 7 bases. In germline, CDR1 is SGHRS, CDR2 YFSETQ. The ends lost 4 bases at V and 0 bases at J; junction bases unmatched: 7. CDR3 length: 16 residues. CDR3 region: CASSLGDSFSGNTIYF. CDR3 nucleotides: TGCGCCAGCAGCCTGGGGGACAGCTTCTCTGGAAACACCATATATTTT.

This clone was observed a handful of times. V is TRBV5-1 and J is TRBJ2-7, with D possibly being TRBD2 (6 bases). Trimming shortened V by 2 bases and J by 5 bases, and 8 bases separated the two germline ends. The CDR3 runs to 12 residues. Per germline, CDR1 SGHRS and CDR2 YFSETQ. CDR3 in amino acids: CASSFSGDEQYV. DNA for the CDR3: TGCGCCAGCAGCTTTTCGGGGGACGAGCAGTACGTC.

This chain connects TRBV19 to TRBJ2-7; maybe TRBD2 (5 bases). This CDR3 is 15 amino acids long. Trimming removed 5 bases from V and 7 bases from J, with 21 bases in between. Germline CDR1 reads LNHDA; CDR2 reads SQIVND (reference sequence). CDR3 nucleotide sequence: TGTGCCAGTAGTCCCGCTATGGGGTGGCCGGGGGAGCAGTACTTC. Translation gives CASSPAMGWPGEQYF.

The chain combines TRBV6-5 with TRBJ2-5, with 10 bases that match TRBD2. V trimming: 7 bases; J trimming: 5 bases; junction bases outside the gene matches: 7. The germline V gene encodes CDR1 MNHEY and CDR2 SVGAGI. The CDR3 has 14 residues. The DNA of the CDR3 is TGTGCCAGCACCCTAGCGGGAGTAAGGGAGACCCAGTACTTC. Its protein is CASTLAGVRETQYF.